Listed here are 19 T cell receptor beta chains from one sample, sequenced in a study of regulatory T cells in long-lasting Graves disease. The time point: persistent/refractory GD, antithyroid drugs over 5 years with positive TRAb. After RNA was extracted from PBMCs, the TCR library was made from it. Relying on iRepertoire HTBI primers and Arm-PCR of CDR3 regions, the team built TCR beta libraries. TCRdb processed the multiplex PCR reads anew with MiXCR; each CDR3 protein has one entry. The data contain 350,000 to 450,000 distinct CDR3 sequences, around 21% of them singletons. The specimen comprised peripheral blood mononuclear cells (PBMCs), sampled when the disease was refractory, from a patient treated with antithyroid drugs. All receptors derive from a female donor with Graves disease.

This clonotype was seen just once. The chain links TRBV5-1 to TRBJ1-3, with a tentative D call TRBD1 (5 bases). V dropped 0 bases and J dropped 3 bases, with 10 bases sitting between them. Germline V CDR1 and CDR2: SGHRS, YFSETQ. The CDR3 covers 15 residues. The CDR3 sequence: CASSLGQGGGNTIYF. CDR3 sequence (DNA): TGCGCCAGCAGCTTGGGCCAGGGAGGTGGAAACACCATATATTTT. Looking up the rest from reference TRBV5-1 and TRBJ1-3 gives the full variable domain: KAGVTQTPRYLIKTRGQQVTLSCSPISGHRSVSWYQQTPGQGLQFLFEYFSETQRNKGNFPGRFSGRQFSNSRSEMNVSTLELGDSALYLCASSLGQGGGNTIYFGEGSWLTVV.

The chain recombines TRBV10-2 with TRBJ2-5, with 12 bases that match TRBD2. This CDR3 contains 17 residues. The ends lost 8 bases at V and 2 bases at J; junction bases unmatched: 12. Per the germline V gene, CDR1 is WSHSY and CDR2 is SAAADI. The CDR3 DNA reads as TGCGCCAGCCGTAAGGTTCGCGGACTAGCGGGACAAGAGACCCAGTACTTC. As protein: CASRKVRGLAGQETQYF.

The DNA for the CDR3 is TGTGCCAGCAGCTTAATGATGGCTAGCGTCTACGAGCAGTACTTC. Amino acid sequence: CASSLMMASVYEQYF. This chain joins TRBV7-2 and TRBJ2-7, with D possibly being TRBD2 (6 bases). Germline CDR1 reads SGHTA; CDR2 reads FQGNSA. The CDR3 length is 15 residues. Trimming shortened V by 2 bases and J by 3 bases, and 14 bases separated the two germline ends.

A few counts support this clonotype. The CDR3, as DNA: TGTGCCAGCAGCTTAAGCGGCGGGAGGGCGGGATTTAGGGAGCAGTACTTC. Protein: CASSLSGGRAGFREQYF. The chain carries TRBV7-2 and TRBJ2-7; 9 bases are a match to TRBD2. Germline lookup yields CDR1 SGHTA and CDR2 FQGNSA. This CDR3 is built from 17 residues. V was clipped by 2 bases and J by 7 bases; unmatched bases: 15.

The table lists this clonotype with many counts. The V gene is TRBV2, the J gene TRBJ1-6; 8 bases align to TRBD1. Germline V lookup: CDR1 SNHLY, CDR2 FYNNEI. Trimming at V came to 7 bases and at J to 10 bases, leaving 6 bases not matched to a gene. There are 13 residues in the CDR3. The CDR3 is CASTDRGESPLHF. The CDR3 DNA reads TGTGCCAGCACCGACAGGGGTGAATCACCCCTCCACTTT.

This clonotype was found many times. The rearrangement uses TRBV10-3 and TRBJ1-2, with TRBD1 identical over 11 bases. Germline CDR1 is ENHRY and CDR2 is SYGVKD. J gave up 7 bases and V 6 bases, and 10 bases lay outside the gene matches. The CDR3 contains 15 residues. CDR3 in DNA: TGTGCCATCAGCAAAACGGAGGACAGGGGGCTTGGCTACACCTTC. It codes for CAISKTEDRGLGYTF.

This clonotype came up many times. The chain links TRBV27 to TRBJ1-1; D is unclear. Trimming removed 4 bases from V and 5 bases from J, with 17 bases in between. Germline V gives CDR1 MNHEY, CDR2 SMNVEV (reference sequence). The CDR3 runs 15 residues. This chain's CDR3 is CASSYSHSVQTEAFF. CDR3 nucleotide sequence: TGTGCCAGCAGTTATAGTCATTCAGTGCAGACTGAAGCTTTCTTT.

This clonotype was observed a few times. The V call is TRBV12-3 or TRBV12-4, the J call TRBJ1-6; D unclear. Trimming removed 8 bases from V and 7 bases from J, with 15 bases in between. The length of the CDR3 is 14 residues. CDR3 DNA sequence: TGTGCCAGCGGCCACCGAGGGCGCAATTCACCCCTCCACTTT. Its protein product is CASGHRGRNSPLHF.

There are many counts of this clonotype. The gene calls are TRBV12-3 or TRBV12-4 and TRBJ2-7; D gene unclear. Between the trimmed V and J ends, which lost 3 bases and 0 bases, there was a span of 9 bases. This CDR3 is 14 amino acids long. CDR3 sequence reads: CASSLFGSSYEQYF. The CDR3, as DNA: TGTGCCAGCAGTTTGTTCGGAAGCTCCTACGAGCAGTACTTC.

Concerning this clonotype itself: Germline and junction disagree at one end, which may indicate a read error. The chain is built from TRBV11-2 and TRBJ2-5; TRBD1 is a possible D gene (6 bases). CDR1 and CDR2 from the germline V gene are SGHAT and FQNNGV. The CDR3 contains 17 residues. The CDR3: CASSPKTGTTPAGTQCF. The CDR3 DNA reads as TGTGCCAGCAGCCCTAAAACCGGGACAACCCCGGCTGGGACCCAGTGCTTC. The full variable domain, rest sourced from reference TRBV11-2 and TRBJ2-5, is EAGVAQSPRYKIIEKRQSVAFWCNPISGHATLYWYQQILGQGPKLLIQFQNNGVVDDSQLPKDRFSAERLKGVDSTLKIQPAKLEDSAVYLCASSPKTGTTPAGTQCFGPGTRLLVL.

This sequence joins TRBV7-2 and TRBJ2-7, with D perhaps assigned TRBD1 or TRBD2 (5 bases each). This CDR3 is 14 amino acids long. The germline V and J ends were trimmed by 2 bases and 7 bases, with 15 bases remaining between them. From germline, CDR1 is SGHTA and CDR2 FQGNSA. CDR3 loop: CASSLRGATWEQYF. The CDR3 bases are TGTGCCAGCAGCTTACGGGGCGCGACGTGGGAGCAGTACTTC.

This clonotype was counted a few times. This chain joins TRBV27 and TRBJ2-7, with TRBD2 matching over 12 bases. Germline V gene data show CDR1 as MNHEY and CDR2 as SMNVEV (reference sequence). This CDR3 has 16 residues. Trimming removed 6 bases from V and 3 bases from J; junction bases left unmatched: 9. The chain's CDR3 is CASSLSGLAGFYEQYF. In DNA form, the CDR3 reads TGTGCCAGCAGCCTCAGCGGACTAGCGGGGTTCTACGAGCAGTACTTC.

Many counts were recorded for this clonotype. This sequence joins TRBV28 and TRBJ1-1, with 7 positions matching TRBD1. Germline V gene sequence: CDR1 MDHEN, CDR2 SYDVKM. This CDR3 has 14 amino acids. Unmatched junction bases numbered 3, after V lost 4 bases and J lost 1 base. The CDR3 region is CASSYTGENTEAFF. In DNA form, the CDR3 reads TGTGCCAGCAGTTACACAGGGGAGAACACTGAAGCTTTCTTT.

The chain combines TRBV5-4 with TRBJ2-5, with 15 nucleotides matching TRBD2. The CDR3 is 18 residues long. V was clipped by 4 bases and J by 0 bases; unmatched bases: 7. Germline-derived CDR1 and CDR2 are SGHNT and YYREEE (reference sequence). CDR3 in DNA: TGTGCCAGCAGCCCTAGCGGGACTAGCGGGGGGTACCAAGAGACCCAGTACTTC. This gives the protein CASSPSGTSGGYQETQYF.

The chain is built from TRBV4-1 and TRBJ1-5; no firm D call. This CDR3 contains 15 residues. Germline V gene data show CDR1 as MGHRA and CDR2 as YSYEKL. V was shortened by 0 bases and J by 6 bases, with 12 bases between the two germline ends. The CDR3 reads CASSQDRGRIQPQHF. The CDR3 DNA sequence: TGCGCCAGCAGCCAAGATCGAGGAAGGATTCAGCCCCAGCATTTT.

The CDR3 reads CASSSLAGITGELFF. The CDR3 region has the DNA TGTGCCAGCAGTTCACTAGCGGGTATCACCGGGGAGCTGTTTTTT. V and J are TRBV6-5 and TRBJ2-2; TRBD2 aligns across 9 bases. From germline, CDR1 is MNHEY and CDR2 SVGAGI. J gave up 4 bases and V 4 bases, and 4 bases lay outside the gene matches. The CDR3 length is 15 residues.

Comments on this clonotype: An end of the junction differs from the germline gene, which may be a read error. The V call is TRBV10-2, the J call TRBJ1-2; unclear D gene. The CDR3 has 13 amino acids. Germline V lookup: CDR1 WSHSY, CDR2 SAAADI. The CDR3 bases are TGCGCCGGCAGTGAGTCGGGCGGTAATGGCTACACCTTC. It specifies CAGSESGGNGYTF.

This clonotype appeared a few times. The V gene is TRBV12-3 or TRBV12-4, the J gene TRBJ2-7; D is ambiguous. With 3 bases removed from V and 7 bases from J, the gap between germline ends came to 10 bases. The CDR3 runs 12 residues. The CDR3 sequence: CASSFGSGEQYF. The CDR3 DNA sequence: TGTGCCAGCAGTTTTGGGTCTGGGGAGCAGTACTTC.

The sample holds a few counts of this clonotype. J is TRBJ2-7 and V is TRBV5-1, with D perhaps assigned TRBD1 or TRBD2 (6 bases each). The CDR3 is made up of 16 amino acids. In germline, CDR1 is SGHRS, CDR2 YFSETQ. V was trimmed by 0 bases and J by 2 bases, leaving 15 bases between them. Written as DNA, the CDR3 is TGCGCCAGCAGCTTGGATGTCGGGGGCCCACCCTACGAGCAGTACTTC. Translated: CASSLDVGGPPYEQYF. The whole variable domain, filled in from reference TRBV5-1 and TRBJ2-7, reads KAGVTQTPRYLIKTRGQQVTLSCSPISGHRSVSWYQQTPGQGLQFLFEYFSETQRNKGNFPGRFSGRQFSNSRSEMNVSTLELGDSALYLCASSLDVGGPPYEQYFGPGTRLTVT.